This TCR beta chain was identified during a study of T-cell reconstitution after alpha-beta-depleted transplantation in children listed by TCRdb under 2016. Notes on the research overall: Using TCR repertoire profiling, the study quantitatively followed how T-cell immune reconstitution unfolded in children after TCRalphabeta/CD19-depleted allogeneic hematopoietic cell transplantation.

According to the study, the label for this sample's treatment or condition signals: allogeneic hematopoietic cell transplantation with graft depleted of TCRalphabeta T cells and CD19 B cells. TCRalphabeta/CD19-depleted allogeneic hematopoietic cell grafts were given to the transplant recipients, all of whom were children. The CDR3 contains 14 residues, cysteine and phenylalanine counted. CDR3 DNA is the only sequence kept; it has 42 bases, read in frame from the first base. CDR1 and CDR2 are drawn from the germline V gene: SQVTM, ANQGSEA. V trim: 6 bases; J trim: 2 bases; unmatched bases: 6. This clonotype was detected only a few times. Its cognate antigen has yet to be identified. There are no base qualities to consult, and no much larger clone falls within one base. The receptor library was made with PCR. These reads were obtained on an Illumina HiSeq 2500. TCR libraries were prepared with molecular barcoding, using unique molecular identifiers to normalize TCRbeta repertoire quantification. TCRdb reran the public reads through fastp at Q25 and MiXCR, keeping productive beta chains. Rows are unified per CDR3 protein, each entry keeping the most common DNA and genes. The sample yields about 580,000 distinct CDR3 sequences; under 25% were counted once. Of the sample, roughly 15% is held by the ten largest clones.

What the authors observed across the whole study: Apparently early alphabetaT-cell count recovery about two months after transplant reportedly relied on only several hundred rapidly expanded clones derived from non-depleted graft cells. In some patients, the high TCRbeta diversity seen at day 60 was put down to recipient T cells and intrathymic progenitors that had survived conditioning. Over subsequent months, a decline in hyperexpanded clone frequencies was noted, and after one year, T-cell counts and TCRbeta diversity were mostly ascribed to newly produced T cells.

The receptor was isolated from a boy younger than two who had a stem cell transplant for acute myeloid leukemia, so the T cells may come from the graft donor. Here the chain combines TRBV29-1 and TRBJ2-1, with TRBD2 identical over 8 junction bases. This specimen consisted of PBMCs, mostly from graft donor cells, obtained 360 days after TCRalphabeta/CD19-depleted stem cell transplant. CDR3 reads: CSVGLAGPYNEQFF. In nucleotides, the sequence is TGCAGCGTAGGCCTAGCGGGCCCCTACAATGAGCAGTTCTTC.